This T cell receptor (beta chain) was profiled in a study of T cell changes during pregnancy in multiple sclerosis (dated by TCRdb to between 2018 and 2021). Study-wide context: The study examined how the T cell repertoire changed over the course of pregnancy in women with multiple sclerosis.

There are 13 amino acids in the CDR3, from cysteine to phenylalanine inclusive. Only CDR3 DNA is held: 39 bases, read in frame from base 1. Via the germline V gene, CDR1 is SNHLY and CDR2 FYNNEI. V is trimmed back by 7 bases and J by 4 bases, and the junction contains 3 bases that no gene match accounts for. Notes on this clone: Its target antigen remains unknown. Per-nucleotide qualities are absent, and no much larger clonotype sits a single base away.

Library prep was done by the immunoSEQ multiplex PCR assay. TCRdb took over this immuneACCESS table, retaining in-frame rearrangements with V and J assigned. Such tables are incomplete; in checked studies, under half of the missing clones stem from an unresolved V gene, and the remainder is unexplained. The sample yields about 100,000 clones; approximately 90% were counted once. The top ten constitute around 1.2% of the sample. Specimen: peripheral blood, collected in the second trimester of pregnancy. The rearrangement joined TRBV2 to TRBJ1-5; 8 nucleotides in the junction match TRBD1. The receptor's source is a female donor with multiple sclerosis, enrolled in a pregnancy study. Here is the DNA: TGTGCCAGCATGAGGACAGGGAATCAGCCCCAGCATTTT. This sequence encodes CASMRTGNQPQHF.